The rows below give T cell receptor beta chains drawn from one sample of a study of response to subunit inactivated influenza vaccine. Each CDR3 protein is one row after TCRdb ran MiXCR on the RT-PCR reads. The sample records approximately 680,000 distinct CDR3 sequences, about 15% being singletons. Here the sequenced sample was PBMCs from blood, taken about 12 days after vaccination. The receptors derive from a man in his fifties who received an inactivated influenza vaccine. The CDR3 runs from the conserved cysteine through the conserved F or W. D genes are given only for firm matches. Rows may omit the clone size; those that give it use once, few, many or a size class.

>TRBJ2-1|.|TRBD2|TRBV7-6
TGTGCCAGCAGCCAGACTAGCGTAGGAACCTACAATGAGCAGTTCTTC
CASSQTSVGTYNEQFF
>TRBJ2-7|many|.|TRBV7-2
TGTGCCAGCAGCTCCGATTTTGACGCCGGGATTAGCGAGCAGTACTTC
CASSSDFDAGISEQYF
>TRBJ2-7|many|.|TRBV7-8
TGTGCCAGCAGCTTAGATGTGGGGGGTCGCTACGAGCAGTACTTC
CASSLDVGGRYEQYF
>TRBJ1-6|few|TRBD1|TRBV27
TGTGCCAGCAGACCCACCGGGACAGGGTCCTCACCCCTCCACTTT
CASRPTGTGSSPLHF
>TRBJ2-7|many|.|TRBV27
TGTGCCAGCAGCCCCGAGGGGCAAAGGGCGAGTTACGAGCAGTACTTC
CASSPEGQRASYEQYF
>TRBJ2-1|.|.|TRBV19
TGTGCCAGTAGTATTAGGCGGCTAGTTAAGGGCAATGAGCAGTTCTTC
CASSIRRLVKGNEQFF
>TRBJ2-7|.|.|TRBV10-3
TGTGCCATCAGTGAGGCTAGCTCCGAGCAGTACTTC
CAISEASSEQYF
>TRBJ2-2|few|TRBD2|TRBV6-5
TGTGCCAGCAGTTACTCTAGCGGGGGAGGCACCGGGGAGCTGTTTTTT
CASSYSSGGGTGELFF
>TRBJ2-5|.|TRBD2|TRBV28
TGTGCCAGCAGTCGGAGGACTAGCGGGAAGTACCAAGAGACCCAGTACTTC
CASSRRTSGKYQETQYF
>TRBJ2-3|few|.|TRBV10-3
TGTGCCATCAGTGAGTCATTTGGGGGCCCAGATACGCAGTATTTT
CAISESFGGPDTQYF
>TRBJ2-2|few|.|TRBV20-1
TGCAGTGCAGAGGGGGGCCTAAACACCGGGGAGCTGTTTTTT
CSAEGGLNTGELFF
>TRBJ2-2|.|TRBD2|TRBV5-6
TGTGCCAGCAGCTTTTTGTTAGCGGGAGGGAAGAACACCGGGGAGCTGTTTTTT
CASSFLLAGGKNTGELFF
>TRBJ2-3|few|.|TRBV15
TGTGCCACCAGCAGAGATGATGGGAAAGGGTACACAGATACGCAGTATTTT
CATSRDDGKGYTDTQYF
>TRBJ2-7|few|.|TRBV6-5
TGTGCCAGCAGTTACTCCGCCAATCCACGGACAAGCGGATACTACGAGCAGTACTTC
CASSYSANPRTSGYYEQYF
>TRBJ2-1|few|.|TRBV9
TGTGCCAGCAGCGTAGACAATGAGCAGTTCTTC
CASSVDNEQFF
>TRBJ2-5|.|.|TRBV7-8
TGTGCCAGCAGTGGGTTGGTAGCAGGAGAGACCCAGTACTTC
CASSGLVAGETQYF
>TRBJ2-7|few|TRBD2|TRBV28
TGTGCCAGCAGTTTAAGGGGACTAGCGGGCCTCTACGAGCAGTACTTC
CASSLRGLAGLYEQYF
>TRBJ2-5|.|TRBD2|TRBV20-1
TGCAGTACTATCTCGAGGACTAGCGGGGGAGAGACCCAGTACTTC
CSTISRTSGGETQYF
>TRBJ2-4|.|.|TRBV4-3
TGCGCCAGCAGCCCTCGGACAGCGGGAAACATTCAGTACTTC
CASSPRTAGNIQYF
>TRBJ2-1|few|.|TRBV12-3/TRBV12-4
TGTGCCAGCAGTTTAGAGGGGGGAGGGGCTCGCAATGAGCAGTTCTTC
CASSLEGGGARNEQFF
>TRBJ2-1|.|TRBD2|TRBV13
TGTGCCAGCAGCTTAGGTCCAGCGGGAGTTACCTTCAATGAGCAGTTCTTC
CASSLGPAGVTFNEQFF
>TRBJ2-7|.|TRBD1|TRBV6-5
TGTGCCAGCAGTTACTCGACCCGGGCAGGGGGTTTGAGCTACGAGCAGTACTTC
CASSYSTRAGGLSYEQYF
>TRBJ2-1|few|.|TRBV7-9
TGTGCCAGCAGTTTCTTGACAGCTCCAGACAATGAGCAGTTCTTC
CASSFLTAPDNEQFF
>TRBJ2-5|.|.|TRBV10-3
TGTGCCATCAGTGGTGAAGTCCAAGAGACCCAGTACTTC
CAISGEVQETQYF
>TRBJ2-4|.|TRBD2|TRBV20-1
TGCAGTGCCTCCCGGGGGGTCCCCCGTGCCAAAAACATTCAGTACTTC
CSASRGVPRAKNIQYF
>TRBJ1-5|.|.|TRBV20-1
TGCAGTGCTAGGGCGGCCAGGGAACTCCAAGGCAATCAGCCCCAGCATTTT
CSARAARELQGNQPQHF
>TRBJ1-1|.|.|TRBV13
TGTGCCAGCAGCTTAGGAATTAACAGGAACACTGAAGCTTTCTTT
CASSLGINRNTEAFF
>TRBJ2-1|.|.|TRBV11-2
TGTGCCAGCAGCTTAGATCGGGGAGACAGGTTTAGGTACAATGAGCAGTTCTTC
CASSLDRGDRFRYNEQFF
>TRBJ2-5|.|TRBD2|TRBV6-2/TRBV6-3
TGTGCCAGCAGTTACTCCACAGTGGAGGGAGGGAGAGTGGTGGATCGATCAGGGACCCAGTACTTC
CASSYSTVEGGRVVDRSGTQYF
>TRBJ2-5|.|.|TRBV20-1
TGCAGTGCTAGGTCGGCCACCGGTTGGTCCCAGTACTTC
CSARSATGWSQYF
>TRBJ2-5|many|TRBD1|TRBV20-1
TGCAGTGCTAGAGATAGTAGGTTTGGGACAGGGGAGACCCAGTACTTC
CSARDSRFGTGETQYF
>TRBJ2-7|.|TRBD1|TRBV10-2
TGCGCCAGCAGTGAGGACAGGGCCCTCCTCGAGCAGTACTTC
CASSEDRALLEQYF
>TRBJ2-7|few|.|TRBV20-1
TGCAGTGCTAGGAGGGTAGGGGACTACGAGCAGTACTTC
CSARRVGDYEQYF
>TRBJ2-7|.|.|TRBV4-1
TGCGCCAGCAGCCCAAAGCAGGGGTGGCAGTACTTC
CASSPKQGWQYF
>TRBJ2-1|.|.|TRBV9
TGTGCCAGCAGCTCTACGGCCCCCACGAAGAATGAGCAGTTCTTC
CASSSTAPTKNEQFF
>TRBJ1-1|.|.|TRBV20-1
TGCAGTGCTAGGTCGCAGGTGAACACTGAAGCTTTCTTT
CSARSQVNTEAFF